A selection of T cell receptor beta chains follows, all from one sample in a study of cytotoxic CD8 clonotypes in ibrutinib-treated CLL. Here immunoSEQ multiplex PCR was the method, and the copy in TCRdb shows in-frame clones only, minus some. The table records 50,000 to 75,000 clones, about 65% of them present only once. The input for sequencing was PBMCs, taken after 12 months of ibrutinib treatment. The source of these receptors is a human donor with chronic lymphocytic leukemia. Both conserved end residues are part of each CDR3. D genes are given only for firm matches. Size values are once, few and many counts, or a class for expanded clones, and some rows have none.

>TRBJ2-2|TRBD2|TRBV5-4|NA
TGTGCCAGCAGCGCGAGACTAGCGGGAGTCCACACCGGGGAGCTGTTTTTT
CASSARLAGVHTGELFF
>TRBJ2-1|TRBD2|TRBV25-1|NA
TGTGCCTCCAAGGGGGACCTAGCGGGAGGTCGCAATGAGCAGTTCTTC
CASKGDLAGGRNEQFF
>TRBJ2-1|TRBD2|TRBV6-1|once
TGTGCCAGCAGTGGAGTGACTAGCGGGAGGCCCAATGAGCAGTTCTTC
CASSGVTSGRPNEQFF
>TRBJ2-7|NA|TRBV6-1|NA
TGTGCCAGCAGTGCCGGGAGTTACGAGCAGTACTTC
CASSAGSYEQYF
>TRBJ1-5|NA|TRBV7-8|few
TGTGCCAGCAGCTTAACGGGGGCGCAAACTAATCAGCCCCAGCATTTT
CASSLTGAQTNQPQHF
>TRBJ2-1|TRBD2|TRBV6-6|few
TGTGCCAGCAGTTACTTCAGTGGGGGGGGCAATGAGCAGTTCTTC
CASSYFSGGGNEQFF
>TRBJ1-5|NA|TRBV4-2|NA
TGTGCCAGCAGCCAGAGTAGTGCGGATAGCAATCAGCCCCAGCATTTT
CASSQSSADSNQPQHF
>TRBJ2-7|NA|TRBV7-9|NA
TGTGCCAGCAGCCTTACCGGGTTGGCGGGATCCTACGAGCAGTACTTC
CASSLTGLAGSYEQYF
>TRBJ2-7|TRBD1|TRBV10-3|NA
TGTGCCAGCCACGAGGGGGCCTACTACGAGCAGTACTTC
CASHEGAYYEQYF
>TRBJ2-7|TRBD1|TRBV5-1|NA
TGCGCCAGCAGCTTGGCTGGGACAGGGGACTACGAGCAGTACTTC
CASSLAGTGDYEQYF
>TRBJ1-5|TRBD1|TRBV7-9|NA
TGTGCCAGCAGCTCCGGGACAGGGGGTTACAATCAGCCCCAGCATTTT
CASSSGTGGYNQPQHF
>TRBJ2-7|TRBD1|TRBV11-2|NA
TGTGCCAGCAGCTTCGTGACAGGGGGATACGAGCAGTACTTC
CASSFVTGGYEQYF
>TRBJ1-5|NA|TRBV6-6|NA
TGTGCCAGCATGTCGAATGGCCAACCGAATCAGCCCCAGCATTTT
CASMSNGQPNQPQHF
>TRBJ2-7|TRBD1|TRBV18|NA
TGTGCCAGCTCACCAGACAGGGGAACCGACGAGCAGTACTTC
CASSPDRGTDEQYF
>TRBJ1-2|NA|TRBV6-1|once
TGTGCCAGCGGCAGAGGGGACGGCTACACCTTC
CASGRGDGYTF
>TRBJ1-1|NA|TRBV5-1|NA
TGCGCCAGCAGCTTGGCTCAGGGGACCACTGAAGCTTTCTTT
CASSLAQGTTEAFF
>TRBJ2-3|NA|TRBV21-1|NA
TGTGCCAGCAGCAGGGATAGTACGCAGTATTTT
CASSRDSTQYF
>TRBJ1-2|NA|TRBV4-2|NA
TGTGCCAGCAGCCCCAACCATTCGGGACTACACGGCTACACCTTC
CASSPNHSGLHGYTF
>TRBJ1-1|NA|TRBV10-3|NA
TGTGCCATCAGTGACCTTAACAGGGAGCCGAACACTGAAGCTTTCTTT
CAISDLNREPNTEAFF
>TRBJ2-5|NA|TRBV2|NA
TGTGCCAGCAGTGATTTACGCCCCGAGACCCAGTACTTC
CASSDLRPETQYF
>TRBJ2-2|TRBD1|TRBV18|NA
TGTGCCAGCTCACCTCGAGCACAGGGGACCACCGGGGAGCTGTTTTTT
CASSPRAQGTTGELFF
>TRBJ1-1|TRBD1|TRBV4-1|once
TGCGCCAGCAGCCAGAGAATACTTGGACAGGTCTCTGTCCTCGCTTTCTTT
CASSQRILGQVSVLAFF
>TRBJ2-3|NA|TRBV9|once
TGTGCCAGCAGCGTAGGTTCTGGCCTCCGCACAGATACGCAGTATTTT
CASSVGSGLRTDTQYF
>TRBJ2-4|NA|TRBV20-1|NA
TGCAGTGCTAGAGATGACTCCCGGGGGTACTTC
CSARDDSRGYF
>TRBJ2-7|TRBD2|TRBV19|NA
TGTGCCAGTAGTAGTGGAGCGGGGGACGAGCCCCACGAGCAGTACTTC
CASSSGAGDEPHEQYF
>TRBJ1-1|NA|TRBV7-2|NA
TGTGCCAGCATCAACCTACCCGGACAGCAGAACACTGAAGCTTTCTTT
CASINLPGQQNTEAFF
>TRBJ2-1|TRBD2|TRBV5-1|NA
TGCGCCAGCAGCCCGGGACTAGCTGATATACAGTTCTTC
CASSPGLADIQFF